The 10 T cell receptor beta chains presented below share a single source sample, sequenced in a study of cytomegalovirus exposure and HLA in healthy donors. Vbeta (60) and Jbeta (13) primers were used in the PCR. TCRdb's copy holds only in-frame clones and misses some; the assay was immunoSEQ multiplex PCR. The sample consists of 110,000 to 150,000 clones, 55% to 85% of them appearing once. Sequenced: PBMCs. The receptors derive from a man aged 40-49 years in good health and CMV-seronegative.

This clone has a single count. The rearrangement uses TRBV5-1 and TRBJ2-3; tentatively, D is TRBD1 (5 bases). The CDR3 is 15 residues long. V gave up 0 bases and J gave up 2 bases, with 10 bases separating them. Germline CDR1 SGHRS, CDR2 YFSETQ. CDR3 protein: CASSLERGPTDTQYF. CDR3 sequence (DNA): TGCGCCAGCAGCTTGGAAAGGGGCCCCACAGATACGCAGTATTTT.

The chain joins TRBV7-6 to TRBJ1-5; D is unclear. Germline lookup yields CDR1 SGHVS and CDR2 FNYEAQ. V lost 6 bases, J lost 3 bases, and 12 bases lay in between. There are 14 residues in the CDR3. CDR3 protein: CASSLGRNNQPQHF. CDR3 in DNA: TGTGCCAGCAGTTTGGGCAGGAACAATCAGCCCCAGCATTTT.

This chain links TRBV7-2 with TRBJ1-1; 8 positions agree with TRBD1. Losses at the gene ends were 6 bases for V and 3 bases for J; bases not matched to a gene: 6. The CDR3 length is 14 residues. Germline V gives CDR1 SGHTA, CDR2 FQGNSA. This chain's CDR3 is CASRFDRGDTEAFF. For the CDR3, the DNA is TGTGCCAGCAGATTTGACAGGGGAGACACTGAAGCTTTCTTT.

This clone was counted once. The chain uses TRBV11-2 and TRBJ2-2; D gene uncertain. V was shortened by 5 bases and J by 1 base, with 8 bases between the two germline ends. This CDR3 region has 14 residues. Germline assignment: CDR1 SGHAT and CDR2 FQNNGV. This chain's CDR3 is CASSAYRNTGELFF. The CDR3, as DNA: TGTGCCAGCAGCGCCTACAGGAACACCGGGGAGCTGTTTTTT. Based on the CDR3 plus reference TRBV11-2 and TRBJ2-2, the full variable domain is EAGVAQSPRYKIIEKRQSVAFWCNPISGHATLYWYQQILGQGPKLLIQFQNNGVVDDSQLPKDRFSAERLKGVDSTLKIQPAKLEDSAVYLCASSAYRNTGELFFGEGSRLTVL.

CDR3 DNA sequence: TGTGCCAGCAGTGAAGCTTGGGACAGGTATGGCTACACCTTC. Translated: CASSEAWDRYGYTF. The J gene is TRBJ1-2, the V gene TRBV6-1; 8 nucleotides agree with TRBD1. This CDR3 has 14 amino acids. The ends lost 0 bases at V and 5 bases at J; junction bases unmatched: 2. Germline assignment: CDR1 MNHNS and CDR2 SASEGT.

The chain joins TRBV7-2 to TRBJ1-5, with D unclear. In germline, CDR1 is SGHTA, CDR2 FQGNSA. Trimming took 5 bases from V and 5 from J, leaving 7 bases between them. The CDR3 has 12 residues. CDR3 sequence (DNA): TGTGCCAGCAGCCCCGGGGATCAGCCCCAGCATTTT. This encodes CASSPGDQPQHF.

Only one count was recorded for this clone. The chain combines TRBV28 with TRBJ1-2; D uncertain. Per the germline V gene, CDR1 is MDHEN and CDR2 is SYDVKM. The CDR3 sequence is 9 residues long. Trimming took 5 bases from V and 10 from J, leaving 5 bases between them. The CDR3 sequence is CASSLPYTF. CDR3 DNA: TGTGCCAGCAGTCTCCCCTACACCTTC.

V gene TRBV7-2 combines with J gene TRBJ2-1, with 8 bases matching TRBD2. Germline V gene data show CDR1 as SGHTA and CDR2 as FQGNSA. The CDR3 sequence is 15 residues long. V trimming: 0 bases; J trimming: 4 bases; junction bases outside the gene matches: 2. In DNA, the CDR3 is TGTGCCAGCAGCTTAGCGGGACTAGTGTACAATGAGCAGTTCTTC. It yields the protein CASSLAGLVYNEQFF.

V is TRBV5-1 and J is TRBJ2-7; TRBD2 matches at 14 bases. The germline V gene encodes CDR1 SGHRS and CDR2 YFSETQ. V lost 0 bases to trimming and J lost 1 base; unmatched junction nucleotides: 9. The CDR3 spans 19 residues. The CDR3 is CASSLVAGLAGVVSYEQYF. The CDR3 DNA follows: TGCGCCAGCAGCTTGGTGGCGGGACTAGCGGGAGTGGTGTCCTACGAGCAGTACTTC.

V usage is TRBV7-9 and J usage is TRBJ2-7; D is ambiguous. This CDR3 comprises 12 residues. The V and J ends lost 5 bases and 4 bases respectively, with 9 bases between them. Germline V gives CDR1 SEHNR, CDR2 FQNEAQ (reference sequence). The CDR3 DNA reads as TGTGCCAGCAGCCCGTCCGGGTACGAGCAGTACTTC. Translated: CASSPSGYEQYF.